This T cell receptor (beta chain) originates from a study of shared clonotypes between healthy human individuals. This clone turned up a few times. Profiled with immunoSEQ multiplex PCR; TCRdb holds only in-frame clones, not every one. The repertoire holds some 1,100,000 clones, with around 78% as singletons. The germline V and J ends were trimmed by 2 bases and 4 bases, with 10 bases remaining between them. CDR1 and CDR2 from the germline V gene are SGDLS and YYNGEE. The CDR3 has 15 amino acids. The chain combines TRBV9 with TRBJ2-6; D is unclear. The sample taken for sequencing was memory CD4+ T cells from PBMCs. Subset noted: CD45RA-negative fraction. The TCR comes from a man aged 18 to 35 in good health. Some clones in this sample may be carry-over from other donors' samples. The CDR3 DNA reads TGTGCCAGCAGCGTGGAAGCTACCGGGGCCAACGTCCTGACTTTC. It encodes CASSVEATGANVLTF.